The clone carrying this T cell receptor (beta chain) showed up just a few times. What it binds is unknown. Sorted CD4+ subsets: naive, central memory, regulatory, stem cell-like memory (CD45RO/CCR7/CD25/CD127/CD95/CD27 panel). Germline V gene sequence: CDR1 SGHRS, CDR2 YFSETQ. CDR3 length: 14 residues. V lost 6 bases and J lost 0, with 10 bases in between. The entirety of the isolated RNA underwent reverse transcription, so expressed TCRB transcripts were sequenced. Sequencing was performed with immunoSEQ multiplex PCR; in TCRdb, only in-frame clones are kept and a portion is missing. The sample has fewer than 200,000 clones; approximately 10% are singletons. This sample is part of a study of beta chain features in type 1 diabetes. Study at large: Across the samples, about 100 million sorted cells were examined in total. Findings and limits, study-wide: Type 1 diabetes patients showed a moderate but significant shortening of TCRB CDR3s in all four CD4+ subsets. Patients showed naive, central memory and Treg TCRB repertoires that appeared more similar than those of healthy donors. High TCR expression in some cells could lead to their over-representation in cDNA sequencing.

The receptor was isolated from a young man with type 1 diabetes. Sequencing was carried out using central memory CD4+ T cells from blood. The V gene is TRBV5-1, the J gene TRBJ2-1; maybe TRBD2 (5 bases). CDR3: CASMREGSYNEQFF. Here the CDR3 DNA reads TGCGCCAGCATGCGTGAGGGCTCCTACAATGAGCAGTTCTTC.